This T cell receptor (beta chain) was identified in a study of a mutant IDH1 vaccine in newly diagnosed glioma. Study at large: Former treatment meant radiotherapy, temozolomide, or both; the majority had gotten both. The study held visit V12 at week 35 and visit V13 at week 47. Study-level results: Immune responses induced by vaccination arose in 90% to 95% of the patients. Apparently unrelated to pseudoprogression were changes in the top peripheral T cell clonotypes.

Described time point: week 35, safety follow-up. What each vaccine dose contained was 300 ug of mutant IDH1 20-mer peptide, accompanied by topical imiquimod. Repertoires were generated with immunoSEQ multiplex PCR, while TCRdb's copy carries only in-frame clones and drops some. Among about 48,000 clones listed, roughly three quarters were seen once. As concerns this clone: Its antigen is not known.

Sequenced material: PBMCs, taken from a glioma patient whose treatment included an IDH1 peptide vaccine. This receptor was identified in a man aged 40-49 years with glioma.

CDR3 sequence (DNA): TGTGCCAGCAGCCAAAACAGGGCCCAAGAGACCCAGTACTTC. As protein: CASSQNRAQETQYF. This chain uses TRBV14 with TRBJ2-5, with a tentative D call TRBD1 (6 bases). Germline CDR1 reads SGHDN; CDR2 reads FVKESK. This CDR3 is 14 amino acids long. V dropped 2 bases and J dropped 1 base, with 8 bases sitting between them. Filled out from reference TRBV14 and TRBJ2-5, the complete variable domain reads EAGVTQFPSHSVIEKGQTVTLRCDPISGHDNLYWYRRVMGKEIKFLLHFVKESKQDESGMPNNRFLAERTGGTYSTLKVQPAELEDSGVYFCASSQNRAQETQYFGPGTRLLVL.